The sequence of this T cell receptor (beta chain) was determined in a study of relationships among human T cell subsets. Pooled CD4+ and CD8+ T cells were bead-selected with anti-CD45RA to get naive and transitional cells. The CDR3 is made up of 14 amino acids. V was trimmed by 3 bases and J by 3 bases, leaving 12 bases between them. The T cell receptor alpha and beta CDR3 regions were amplified from mRNA by semiquantitative ARM-PCR. Exponential amplification used communal superprimers after tagged nested gene-specific primers in ARM-PCR. MiXCR, applied by TCRdb to the multiplex PCR reads, yields one record per CDR3 protein. The sample records over 7,000 distinct CDR3 sequences, approximately 70% being singletons.

What was sequenced was naive and transitional (CD45RA+) T cells sorted from blood. The sequence derives from a man aged 35 to 55 in good health. V and J are TRBV12-3 or TRBV12-4 and TRBJ2-7, with D tentatively TRBD1 or TRBD2 (5 bases each). Here the CDR3 DNA reads TGTGCCAGCAGTTTGACGGGGCCTATCTACGAGCAGTACTTC. This gives the protein CASSLTGPIYEQYF.